This TCR beta chain emerged from a study of cytomegalovirus exposure and HLA in healthy donors. As for the study in general: A prior analysis found fewer than 120 million unique TCR beta sequences from roughly 180 million T cells.

It was healthy bone marrow donors who served as donors. On this clone itself: Its target is not known.

Study observations and caveats: In terms of immune exposure information, only CMV serostatus was available. After further analysis at a later stage, 16,951 TCR beta sequences were associated with HLA alleles at 0.05 false discovery rate.

The CDR3 is 14 amino acids. Germline V gene lookup returns CDR1 LGHNA and CDR2 YSLEER. Trimming took 1 base from V and 8 from J; bases not matched to a gene: 5. The study ran its PCR with 60 Vbeta and 13 Jbeta primers. Method: immunoSEQ multiplex PCR; TCRdb's copy keeps in-frame clones and lacks some. The sample includes roughly 80,000 clones, 65% to 85% of them seen just once. This sequence was found in a man aged 55 to 70 in good health and CMV-seropositive. This sequence joins TRBV4-3 and TRBJ2-3; 8 bases are shared with TRBD1. The sequencing sample was made of PBMCs. CDR3 in amino acids: CASSQAGGGCTQYF. Written as DNA, the CDR3 is TGCGCCAGCAGCCAAGCAGGGGGCGGGTGTACGCAGTATTTT.